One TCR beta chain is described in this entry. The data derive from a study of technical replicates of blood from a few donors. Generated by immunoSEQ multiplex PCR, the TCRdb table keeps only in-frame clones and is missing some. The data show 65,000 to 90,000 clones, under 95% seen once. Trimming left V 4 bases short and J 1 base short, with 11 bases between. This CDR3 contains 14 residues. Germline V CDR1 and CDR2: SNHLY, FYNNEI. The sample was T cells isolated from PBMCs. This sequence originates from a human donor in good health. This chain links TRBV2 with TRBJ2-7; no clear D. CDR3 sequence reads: CASSVSFLSYEQYF. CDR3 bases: TGTGCCAGCAGTGTTTCTTTTTTATCCTACGAGCAGTACTTC. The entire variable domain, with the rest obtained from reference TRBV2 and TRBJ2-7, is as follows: EPEVTQTPSHQVTQMGQEVILRCVPISNHLYFYWYRQILGQKVEFLVSFYNNEISEKSEIFDDQFSVERPDGSNFTLKIRSTKLEDSAMYFCASSVSFLSYEQYFGPGTRLTVT.